This section outlines one T cell receptor beta chain sequence together with its context. Antigen specificity is unknown. This record belongs to a study of neoadjuvant anti-PD-1 for oral cavity cancer. Overall study context: Patients without progression received a fourth nivolumab dose around day 43, then surgical resection on days 50-56. Study outcomes and limitations: Higher pretreatment Treg/Th17 ratios tracked higher pretreatment blood clonality.

The length of the CDR3 is 15 residues. V was clipped by 0 bases and J by 7 bases, with 17 bases between them. The germline V gene has CDR1 SGHRS and CDR2 YFSETQ. The data were produced by immunoSEQ multiplex PCR, yet TCRdb's version contains in-frame clones alone and is incomplete. The repertoire holds 12,000 to 15,000 clones, with about 59% as singletons. This TCR was recovered from a person aged 35-80 years with oral cavity squamous cell carcinoma. Sample: PBMCs, taken before nivolumab (anti-PD-1) treatment. This chain joins TRBV5-1 and TRBJ2-7; D may be TRBD2 (6 bases). The CDR3 reads CASSLEGREMGEQYF. CDR3 nucleotides: TGCGCCAGCAGCTTGGAGGGACGGGAGATGGGGGAGCAGTACTTC.